The 26 T cell receptor beta chains reported below all come from one sample, sequenced in a study of blood T cell repertoires in COVID-19. Data came from immunoSEQ multiplex PCR; TCRdb stores just in-frame clones and leaves some out. The sample yields around 65,000 clones, approximately 79% seen once. Sequenced material: peripheral blood. The receptors come from a man between 60 and 70 years old with acute or convalescent COVID-19.

Remarks on this clone: This CDR3 is also generated by other DNA sequences in the sample. The rearrangement joins TRBV18 to TRBJ1-5; the match to TRBD1 covers 9 bases. The CDR3 totals 16 residues. With V trimmed by 2 bases and J by 4 bases, 6 bases remained unmatched. CDR1 is KGHSH and CDR2 is LQKENI in the germline V gene. The CDR3 here is CASSPAGTGSNQPQHF. For the CDR3, the DNA is TGTGCCAGCTCACCAGCAGGGACAGGGAGTAATCAGCCCCAGCATTTT.

This sequence joins TRBV18 and TRBJ1-5, with D possibly being TRBD1 (6 bases). The germline V and J ends were trimmed by 2 bases and 7 bases, with 18 bases remaining between them. Germline V gives CDR1 KGHSH, CDR2 LQKENI. The CDR3 extends over 16 amino acids. CDR3 residues: CASSPDTTGIGQPQHF. CDR3 nucleotide sequence: TGTGCCAGCTCACCAGATACCACAGGGATCGGGCAGCCCCAGCATTTT.

In regard to this clone: This sample includes further DNA sequences coding for the same CDR3. This chain connects TRBV4-1 to TRBJ1-2; D is uncertain. The CDR3 covers 13 residues. Germline V gene data show CDR1 as MGHRA and CDR2 as YSYEKL. The germline V and J ends were trimmed by 0 bases and 4 bases, with 6 bases remaining between them. The CDR3 spells CASSQDRSYGYTF. The CDR3 coding sequence is TGCGCCAGCAGCCAAGACAGGTCCTATGGCTACACCTTC.

This clone was found once. The chain is built from TRBV4-3 and TRBJ1-2; the D gene is possibly TRBD1 (6 bases). This CDR3 comprises 14 residues. CDR1 LGHNA and CDR2 YSLEER come from the germline V gene. The germline V and J ends were trimmed by 1 base and 4 bases, with 10 bases remaining between them. CDR3 in DNA: TGCGCCAGCAGCCAAGGTGGGGGCCCCTATGGCTACACCTTC. It is translated as CASSQGGGPYGYTF.

The chain recombines TRBV7-9 with TRBJ1-2; a weak D match, TRBD1 (6 bases). The CDR3 totals 16 residues. In germline, CDR1 is SEHNR, CDR2 FQNEAQ (reference sequence). V was pared by 1 base and J by 0 bases, with 12 bases between. The CDR3 loop is CASSLGDRWTNYGYTF. CDR3 DNA: TGTGCCAGCAGCTTAGGCGACAGGTGGACTAACTATGGCTACACCTTC.

This clone is judged medium-sized. The chain joins TRBV7-9 to TRBJ1-3, with TRBD1 matching 7 bases. This CDR3 is built from 16 residues. Germline V lookup: CDR1 SEHNR, CDR2 FQNEAQ (reference sequence). The ends lost 4 bases at V and 2 bases at J; junction bases unmatched: 8. The CDR3 DNA is TGTGCCAGCAGCTCAGGACAGGAGGGGACTGGAAACACCATATATTTT. Translated, it gives CASSSGQEGTGNTIYF.

The chain combines TRBV11-2 with TRBJ1-1, with D possibly matching TRBD1 (6 bases). CDR1 is SGHAT and CDR2 is FQNNGV in the germline V gene. V was cut by 3 bases and J by 0 bases, with 17 bases left in between. CDR3 length equals 17 residues. CDR3 sequence (DNA): TGTGCCAGCAGCTTTCCGACGACAGGCCGAGTGAACACTGAAGCTTTCTTT. Amino acid sequence: CASSFPTTGRVNTEAFF. Based on the CDR3 plus reference TRBV11-2 and TRBJ1-1, the full variable domain is EAGVAQSPRYKIIEKRQSVAFWCNPISGHATLYWYQQILGQGPKLLIQFQNNGVVDDSQLPKDRFSAERLKGVDSTLKIQPAKLEDSAVYLCASSFPTTGRVNTEAFFGQGTRLTVV.

This chain links TRBV7-2 with TRBJ2-1; D unclear. Germline assignment: CDR1 SGHTA and CDR2 FQGNSA. The CDR3 is 14 amino acids. The ends were cut back, 2 bases at V and 2 bases at J, with 7 bases in the middle. The CDR3 spells CASSLSQAYNEQFF. CDR3 DNA sequence: TGTGCCAGCAGCTTATCGCAGGCCTACAATGAGCAGTTCTTC. Full variable domain (remainder filled in from reference TRBV7-2 and TRBJ2-1): GAGVSQSPSNKVTEKGKDVELRCDPISGHTALYWYRQSLGQGLEFLIYFQGNSAPDKSGLPSDRFSAERTGGSVSTLTIQRTQQEDSAVYLCASSLSQAYNEQFFGPGTRLTVL.

The V call is TRBV18, the J call TRBJ1-5; D may be TRBD1 (5 bases). The CDR3 covers 15 residues. Germline V gene lookup returns CDR1 KGHSH and CDR2 LQKENI. The V gene lost 2 bases and the J gene lost 6 bases, with 14 bases spanning the gap. The CDR3 loop reads CASSPGPGVSQPQHF. The CDR3 bases are TGTGCCAGCTCACCAGGGCCGGGGGTGAGTCAGCCCCAGCATTTT. The variable domain in full, with the rest retrieved from reference TRBV18 and TRBJ1-5, is NAGVMQNPRHLVRRRGQEARLRCSPMKGHSHVYWYRQLPEEGLKFMVYLQKENIIDESGMPKERFSAEFPKEGPSILRIQQVVRGDSAAYFCASSPGPGVSQPQHFGDGTRLSIL.

The chain recombines TRBV5-1 with TRBJ2-3; TRBD2 aligns across 9 bases. Germline V gene data show CDR1 as SGHRS and CDR2 as YFSETQ. V trimming: 4 bases; J trimming: 2 bases; junction bases outside the gene matches: 5. This CDR3 is 15 amino acids long. The CDR3 sequence: CASSIAGAPTDTQYF. The CDR3 nucleotides read TGCGCCAGCAGCATAGCGGGGGCCCCCACAGATACGCAGTATTTT.

The rearrangement uses TRBV6-5 and TRBJ1-1; 7 nucleotides agree with TRBD1. After removal of 6 bases from V and 3 bases from J, the junction contained 7 bases not matched to a gene. The CDR3 is 14 residues long. Per the germline V gene, CDR1 is MNHEY and CDR2 is SVGAGI. This CDR3 is CASREGAADTEAFF. In nucleotides, the CDR3 is TGTGCCAGCAGGGAGGGGGCGGCGGACACTGAAGCTTTCTTT.

J is TRBJ2-3 and V is TRBV2, with 9 positions matching TRBD1. There are 15 residues in the CDR3. CDR1 is SNHLY and CDR2 is FYNNEI in the germline V gene. Trimming took 4 bases from V and 4 from J; bases not matched to a gene: 6. CDR3 loop: CASSAPGQGPDTQYF. Here the CDR3 DNA reads TGTGCCAGCAGTGCACCGGGACAGGGTCCAGATACGCAGTATTTT.

J is TRBJ2-7 and V is TRBV3-1 (or the pseudogene TRBV3-2), with D unclear. Trimming removed 1 base at V and 3 bases at J, with 13 bases between. Germline lookup yields CDR1 LGHDT and CDR2 YNNKEL (reference sequence). The CDR3 contains 15 residues. The CDR3 region has the DNA TGTGCCAGCAGCCAAGCTGTATCTAGTCTCTACGAGCAGTACTTC. Translation gives CASSQAVSSLYEQYF.

This clone was counted once. The J gene is TRBJ2-7, the V gene TRBV18, with D possibly matching TRBD1 (5 bases). This CDR3 contains 14 residues. Germline lookup yields CDR1 KGHSH and CDR2 LQKENI. Trimming removed 1 base at V and 3 bases at J, with 10 bases between. The chain's CDR3 is CASSPQGQGYEQYF. DNA of the CDR3: TGTGCCAGCTCACCACAGGGGCAAGGCTACGAGCAGTACTTC.

The V and J genes are TRBV6-6 and TRBJ2-4; D may be TRBD2 (5 bases). The germline V gene encodes CDR1 MNHNY and CDR2 SVGAGI (reference sequence). This CDR3 is built from 11 residues. The CDR3 DNA follows: TGTGCTCGGGGAGCCAAAAACATTCAGTACTTC. Encoded protein: CARGAKNIQYF.

This clone was seen a single time. The V gene is TRBV3-1 (or the pseudogene TRBV3-2), the J gene TRBJ2-7; 7 bases map to TRBD1. The CDR3 loop spans 13 amino acids. Trimming cost V 6 bases and J 6 bases; bases outside gene matches: 8. The germline V gene has CDR1 LGHDT and CDR2 YNNKEL (reference sequence). The CDR3 spells CASRHDRETEQYF. In DNA form, the CDR3 reads TGTGCCAGCAGACACGACAGGGAAACCGAGCAGTACTTC.

This sequence joins TRBV1 and TRBJ1-2; TRBD1 was called by the table and not checked on the DNA. TRBV1 constitutes a pseudogene. The CDR3 is 19 residues long. The CDR3: CTSSQAGINRTGGAGGYTF. The CDR3 DNA reads TGCACCAGCAGCCAAGCAGGTATAAACCGGACAGGGGGCGCGGGAGGCTACACCTTC.

The chain links TRBV4-1 to TRBJ2-5; D might be TRBD1 (5 bases). CDR3 length equals 15 residues. The germline V gene has CDR1 MGHRA and CDR2 YSYEKL. V shed 1 base and J shed 4 bases, with 13 bases lying between them. CDR3 sequence reads: CASSQVGRAGETQYF. The CDR3 DNA reads TGCGCCAGCAGCCAAGTAGGCAGGGCCGGAGAGACCCAGTACTTC.

This chain links TRBV5-1 with TRBJ2-2; a possible D gene is TRBD2 (5 bases). The CDR3 runs to 14 residues. V lost 0 bases to trimming and J lost 6 bases, with 9 bases between them. CDR1 and CDR2 from the germline V gene are SGHRS and YFSETQ. CDR3 nucleotides: TGCGCCAGCAGCTTGGTTGACTACGCCGGGGAGCTGTTTTTT. Protein product: CASSLVDYAGELFF. The whole variable domain, remainder taken from reference TRBV5-1 and TRBJ2-2, is KAGVTQTPRYLIKTRGQQVTLSCSPISGHRSVSWYQQTPGQGLQFLFEYFSETQRNKGNFPGRFSGRQFSNSRSEMNVSTLELGDSALYLCASSLVDYAGELFFGEGSRLTVL.

This chain connects TRBV12-2 to TRBJ1-2; the table calls TRBD1, which could not be checked here. TRBV12-2 is termed a pseudogene. The CDR3 spans 15 residues. CDR3 residues: CASRFPGELEYGYTF. The CDR3 coding sequence is TGTGCAAGTCGCTTCCCAGGGGAACTTGAATATGGCTACACCTTC.

The chain links TRBV5-1 to TRBJ2-5, with 7 bases lining up with TRBD1. This CDR3 region has 16 residues. The ends lost 0 bases at V and 2 bases at J; junction bases unmatched: 7. Germline V gene sequence: CDR1 SGHRS, CDR2 YFSETQ. The DNA for the CDR3 is TGCGCCAGCAGCTTGGGTGGACAGGCCTTTCAAGAGACCCAGTACTTC. It translates to CASSLGGQAFQETQYF.

CDR3 sequence reads: CASTTGEDNSPLHF. CDR3 nucleotides: TGTGCCAGCACTACGGGAGAAGATAATTCACCCCTCCACTTT. The V call is TRBV7-9, the J call TRBJ1-6; no clear D gene. This CDR3 is built from 14 residues. CDR1 SEHNR and CDR2 FQNEAQ come from the germline V gene (reference sequence). V was trimmed by 7 bases and J by 5 bases, leaving 12 bases between them.

The rearrangement uses TRBV5-8 and TRBJ2-3; 12 bases are a match to TRBD2. Germline CDR1 reads SGHTS; CDR2 reads YDEGEE. This CDR3 contains 18 residues. Germline trimming cut 3 bases from V and 4 bases from J; bases unmatched to any gene: 12. The CDR3 DNA sequence: TGTGCCAGCAGCTCCGCATTCGAGACTAGCGGGGGCCCAGATACGCAGTATTTT. It specifies CASSSAFETSGGPDTQYF.

The chain couples TRBV4-3 to TRBJ1-3; D gene uncertain. CDR1 is LGHNA and CDR2 is YSLEER in the germline V gene. V lost 0 bases, J lost 2 bases, and 2 bases lay in between. The CDR3 totals 13 residues. The CDR3 coding sequence is TGCGCCAGCAGCCAAGACACTGGAAACACCATATATTTT. Its protein product is CASSQDTGNTIYF.

The J gene is TRBJ1-2, the V gene TRBV4-2; D might be TRBD1 (5 bases). Trimming stripped 0 bases from V and 10 bases from J, with 18 bases between. The CDR3 spans 15 residues. Per germline, CDR1 LGHNA and CDR2 YNFKEQ. The CDR3 loop reads CASSQDTIDSSSYTF. The CDR3 DNA follows: TGTGCCAGCAGCCAAGATACTATCGACAGCTCCTCCTACACCTTC.

The rearrangement joins TRBV19 to TRBJ2-5; D is ambiguous. The CDR3 contains 15 residues. Germline V gives CDR1 LNHDA, CDR2 SQIVND (reference sequence). Trimming took off 3 bases at V and 0 bases at J, with 11 bases between the two ends. CDR3 region: CASSIAEPYQETQYF. The CDR3 bases are TGTGCCAGTAGTATCGCGGAGCCGTACCAAGAGACCCAGTACTTC.